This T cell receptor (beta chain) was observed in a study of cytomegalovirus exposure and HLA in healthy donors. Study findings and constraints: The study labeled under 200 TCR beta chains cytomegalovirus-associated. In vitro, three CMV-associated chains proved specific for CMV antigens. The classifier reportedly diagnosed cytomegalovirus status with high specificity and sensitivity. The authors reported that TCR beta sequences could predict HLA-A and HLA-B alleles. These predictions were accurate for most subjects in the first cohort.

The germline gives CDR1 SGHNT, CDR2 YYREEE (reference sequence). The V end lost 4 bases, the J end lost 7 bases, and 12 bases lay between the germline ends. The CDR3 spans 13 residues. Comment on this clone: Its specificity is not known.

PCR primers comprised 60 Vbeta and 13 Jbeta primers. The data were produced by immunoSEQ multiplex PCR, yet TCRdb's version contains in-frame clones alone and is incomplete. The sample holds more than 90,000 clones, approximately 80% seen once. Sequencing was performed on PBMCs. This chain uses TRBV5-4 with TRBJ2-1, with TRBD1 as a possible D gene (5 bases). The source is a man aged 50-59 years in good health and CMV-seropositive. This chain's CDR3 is CASSGPDRNEQFF. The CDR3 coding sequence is TGTGCCAGCAGCGGACCCGACAGAAATGAGCAGTTCTTC.